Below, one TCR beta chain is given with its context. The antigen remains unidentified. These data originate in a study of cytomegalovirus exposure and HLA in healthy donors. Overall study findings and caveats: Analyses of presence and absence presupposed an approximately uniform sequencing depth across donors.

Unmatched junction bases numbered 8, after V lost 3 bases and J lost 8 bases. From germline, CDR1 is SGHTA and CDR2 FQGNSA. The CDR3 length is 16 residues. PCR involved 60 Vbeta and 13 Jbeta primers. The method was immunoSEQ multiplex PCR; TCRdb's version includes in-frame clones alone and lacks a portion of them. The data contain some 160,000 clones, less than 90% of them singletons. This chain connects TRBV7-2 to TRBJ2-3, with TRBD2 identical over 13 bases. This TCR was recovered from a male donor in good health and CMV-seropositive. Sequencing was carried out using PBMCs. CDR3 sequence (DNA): TGTGCCAGCAGCTTCCGGACTAGCGGGAGTCCTCTTACGCAGTATTTT. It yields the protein CASSFRTSGSPLTQYF.